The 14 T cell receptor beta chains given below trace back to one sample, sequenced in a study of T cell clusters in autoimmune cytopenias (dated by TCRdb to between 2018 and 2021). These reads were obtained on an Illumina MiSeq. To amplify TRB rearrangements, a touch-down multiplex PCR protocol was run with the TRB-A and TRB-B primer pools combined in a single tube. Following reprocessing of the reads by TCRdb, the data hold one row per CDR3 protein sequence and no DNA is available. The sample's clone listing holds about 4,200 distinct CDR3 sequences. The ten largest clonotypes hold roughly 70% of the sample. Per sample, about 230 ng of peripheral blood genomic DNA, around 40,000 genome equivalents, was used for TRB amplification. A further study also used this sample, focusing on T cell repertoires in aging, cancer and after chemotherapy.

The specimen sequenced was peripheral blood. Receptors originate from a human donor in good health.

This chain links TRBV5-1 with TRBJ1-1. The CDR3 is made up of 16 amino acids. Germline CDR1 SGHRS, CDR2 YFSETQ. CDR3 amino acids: CASSPELRGENTEAFF.

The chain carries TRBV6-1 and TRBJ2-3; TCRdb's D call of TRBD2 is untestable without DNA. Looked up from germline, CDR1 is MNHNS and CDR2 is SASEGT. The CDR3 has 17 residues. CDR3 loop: CASSERLAGSSTDTQYF.

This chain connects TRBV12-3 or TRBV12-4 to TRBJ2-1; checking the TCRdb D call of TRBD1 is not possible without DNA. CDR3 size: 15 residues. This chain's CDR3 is CASSLHSGSSNEQFF.

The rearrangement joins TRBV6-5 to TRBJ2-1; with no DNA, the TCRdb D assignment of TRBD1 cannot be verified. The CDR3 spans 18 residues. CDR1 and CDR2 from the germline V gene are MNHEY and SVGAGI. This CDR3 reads CASSEALPGRLPYNEQFF.

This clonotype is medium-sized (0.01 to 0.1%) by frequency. The CDR3 here is CASSGLAGGLETQYF. This chain uses TRBV19 with TRBJ2-5; TCRdb's D gene call, TRBD2, goes unchecked for lack of DNA. Germline CDR1 is LNHDA and CDR2 is SQIVND (reference sequence). CDR3 size: 15 residues.

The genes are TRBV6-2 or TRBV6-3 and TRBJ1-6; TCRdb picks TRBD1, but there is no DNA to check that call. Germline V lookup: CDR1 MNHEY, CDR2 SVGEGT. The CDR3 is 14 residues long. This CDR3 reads CASGPTGADSPLHF.

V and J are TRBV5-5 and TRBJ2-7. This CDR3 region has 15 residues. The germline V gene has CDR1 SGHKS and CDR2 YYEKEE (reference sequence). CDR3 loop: CASSLEGSWSYEQYF.

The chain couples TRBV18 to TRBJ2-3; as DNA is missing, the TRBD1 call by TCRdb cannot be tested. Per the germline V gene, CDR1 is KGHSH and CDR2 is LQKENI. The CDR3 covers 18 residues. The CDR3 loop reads CASSPPGQGFVNPDTQYF.

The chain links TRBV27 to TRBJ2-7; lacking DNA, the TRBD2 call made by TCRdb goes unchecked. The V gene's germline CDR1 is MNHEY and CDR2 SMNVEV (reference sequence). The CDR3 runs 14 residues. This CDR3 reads CASSLFSGRYEQYF.

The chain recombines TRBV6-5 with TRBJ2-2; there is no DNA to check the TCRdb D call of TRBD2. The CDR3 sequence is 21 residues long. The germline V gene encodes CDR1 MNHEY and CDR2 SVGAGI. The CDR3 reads CASSHTGGLAAGRRVPGELFF.

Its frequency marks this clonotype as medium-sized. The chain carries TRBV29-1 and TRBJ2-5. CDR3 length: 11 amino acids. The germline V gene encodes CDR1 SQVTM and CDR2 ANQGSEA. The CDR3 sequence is CSVEVGETQYF.

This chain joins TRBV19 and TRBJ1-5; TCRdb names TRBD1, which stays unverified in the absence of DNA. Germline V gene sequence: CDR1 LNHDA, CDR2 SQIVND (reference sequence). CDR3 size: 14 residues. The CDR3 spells CASSMGGYNQPQHF.

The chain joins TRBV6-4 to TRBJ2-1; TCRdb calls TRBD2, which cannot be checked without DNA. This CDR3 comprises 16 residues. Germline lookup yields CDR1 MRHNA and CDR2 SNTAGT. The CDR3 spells CASSRLAGDPRNEQFF.

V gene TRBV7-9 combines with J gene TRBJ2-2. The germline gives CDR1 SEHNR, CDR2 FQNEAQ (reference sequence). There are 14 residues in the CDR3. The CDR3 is CASSLARSTGELFF.